The sequence of this T cell receptor beta chain was determined in a study of blood T cells in healthy people across ages. Study-wide findings and caveats: There was a strong correlation between TCR beta diversity and naive T cell percentage.

It was with a sample-barcoded 5' primer and a J-beta primer mix that a second PCR of roughly 7 to 12 cycles was run. MiXCR was run by TCRdb on the 5' RACE reads, yielding one entry per CDR3 protein. This repertoire shows roughly 1.5 million distinct CDR3 sequences, approximately 39% found once; its top ten account for under 5%. As to this clonotype: The antigen remains undetermined.

No fewer than 5.5 micrograms of total RNA were isolated from every sample. Per the germline V gene, CDR1 is KGHSH and CDR2 is LQKENI. With V trimmed by 3 bases and J by 3 bases, 7 bases remained unmatched. This CDR3 has 16 residues. Specimen: blood. The rearrangement uses TRBV18 and TRBJ1-4; TRBD1 aligns across 7 bases. This clonotype was obtained from a woman in her late teens or twenties in good health. This chain's CDR3 is CASSPGQKMANEKLFF. The CDR3 DNA reads as TGTGCCAGCTCACCGGGACAGAAGATGGCTAATGAAAAACTGTTTTTT.